This paragraph reports one T cell receptor beta chain. The target antigen is unknown. General study points: Greatest tumor Treg TCR overlap was with tumor naive CD4+ cells.

Losses at the gene ends were 4 bases for V and 4 bases for J; bases not matched to a gene: 10. CDR1 and CDR2 from the germline V gene are SGHKS and YYEKEE (reference sequence). This CDR3 is 15 amino acids long. One entry per CDR3 protein results from TCRdb running MiXCR on the 5' RACE reads. The repertoire has 45,000 to 70,000 distinct CDR3 sequences, around a quarter of them found once; the top ten carry approximately 3%. This sequence joins TRBV5-5 and TRBJ1-2; 7 nucleotides align to TRBD1. The sequence was collected from a female donor with breast cancer. The specimen sequenced was tumor-infiltrating memory CD4+ T cells sorted from the breast tumor. The subset: memory CD4+ T cells, CD4+CD45RO+CD25-. The CDR3 DNA is TGTGCCAGCAGCCTTATTGGCCAGGGGGTCTATGGCTACACCTTC. Translation gives CASSLIGQGVYGYTF.